This T cell receptor (beta chain) came from a study of blood T cell repertoires in COVID-19. Study overall: Samples came from the United States, Italy and Spain, spanning acute and convalescent COVID-19. Sources were T cells, B-cell-depleted T cells, or PBMCs; the material itself was cDNA or gDNA.

In the authors' methods: Amplification of reference gene primers was used by the study to estimate nucleated cell counts. Sequencing used immunoSEQ multiplex PCR; TCRdb keeps in-frame clones, though not all of them. V and J calls and clone size follow that table, whereas D and trimming were derived from the DNA. This repertoire shows under 200,000 clones, 70% to 90% found once; its top ten account for roughly 21%. V shed 6 bases and J shed 0 bases, with 9 bases lying between them. CDR1 and CDR2 (germline): MGHDK, SYGVNS. CDR3 length equals 14 residues. Sequencing input: peripheral blood. This TCR derives from a man aged 55 to 70 with active or convalescent COVID-19. V is TRBV25-1 and J is TRBJ1-3; D is undetermined. The CDR3 here is CASSFDNSGNTIYF. CDR3 sequence (DNA): TGTGCCAGCAGCTTCGACAACTCTGGAAACACCATATATTTT.